Presented here are 20 T cell receptor beta chains from one specimen sequenced in a study of cytomegalovirus exposure and HLA in healthy donors. Primers: 60 Vbeta forward and 13 Jbeta reverse. Data came from immunoSEQ multiplex PCR; TCRdb stores just in-frame clones and leaves some out. The sample lists 95,000 to 110,000 clones, around 79% occurring once. The sample consisted of PBMCs. The receptor set was obtained from a man aged 55 to 69 in good health and CMV-seropositive.

The V call is TRBV30, the J call TRBJ1-5; 7 bases align to TRBD1. J lost 0 bases, V lost 3 bases, and 5 bases had no gene match. Germline V gene lookup returns CDR1 GTSNPN and CDR2 SVGIG (reference sequence). The CDR3 sequence is 15 residues long. The CDR3 spells CAWSYRGGSNQPQHF. In DNA form, the CDR3 reads TGTGCCTGGAGCTACAGGGGCGGTAGCAATCAGCCCCAGCATTTT. Complete variable domain (other parts from reference TRBV30 and TRBJ1-5): SQTIHQWPATLVQPVGSPLSLECTVEGTSNPNLYWYRQAAGRGLQLLFYSVGIGQISSEVPQNLSASRPQDRQFILSSKKLLLSDSGFYLCAWSYRGGSNQPQHFGDGTRLSIL.

The rearrangement uses TRBV6-5 and TRBJ1-5; 7 bases align to TRBD1. The V gene end was trimmed by 6 bases and the J gene end by 7 bases; junction bases not matched to a gene: 9. Germline V gives CDR1 MNHEY, CDR2 SVGAGI. The CDR3 loop spans 14 amino acids. The CDR3, as DNA: TGTGCCAGCAGAGACAGGGTTGCAAGCCAGCCCCAGCATTTT. Translating gives CASRDRVASQPQHF.

Only a few counts were recorded for this clone. The V call is TRBV10-1, the J call TRBJ1-4; D not certain. CDR3 size: 14 residues. V was cut by 3 bases and J by 6 bases, with 11 bases left in between. Germline V CDR1 and CDR2: WNHNN, SYGVQD (reference sequence). The CDR3 reads CASSESGGDEKLFF. CDR3 sequence (DNA): TGCGCCAGCAGTGAATCGGGAGGAGATGAAAAACTGTTTTTT.

The chain is built from TRBV5-6 and TRBJ2-5, with 11 nucleotides matching TRBD1. Trimming removed 2 bases from V and 5 bases from J; junction bases left unmatched: 14. CDR1 is SGHDT and CDR2 is YYEEEE in the germline V gene. CDR3 length equals 18 residues. In nucleotides, the CDR3 is TGTGCCAGCAGCTTCTACTTGGACAGGGGGCGGAATTTGGAGACCCAGTACTTC. It specifies CASSFYLDRGRNLETQYF.

The table lists this clone with a few counts. The J gene is TRBJ1-1, the V gene TRBV7-9; D remains ambiguous. There are 11 residues in the CDR3. The V end was cut by 8 bases, the J end by 3 bases, with 7 bases between. Germline loops: CDR1 SEHNR, CDR2 FQNEAQ (reference sequence). The CDR3 spells CASVADTEAFF. The CDR3 region has the DNA TGTGCCAGCGTGGCGGACACTGAAGCTTTCTTT.

This sequence joins TRBV5-4 and TRBJ1-5; D not resolved. Germline lookup yields CDR1 SGHNT and CDR2 YYREEE (reference sequence). V was pared by 2 bases and J by 3 bases, with 6 bases between. The CDR3 is 13 amino acids. The DNA of the CDR3 is TGTGCCAGCAGCTTAGACATCAATCAGCCCCAGCATTTT. Amino acid sequence: CASSLDINQPQHF.

The chain links TRBV11-2 to TRBJ1-1; D gene uncertain. Trimming left V 5 bases short and J 7 bases short, with 17 bases between. Germline lookup yields CDR1 SGHAT and CDR2 FQNNGV. The CDR3 sequence is 14 residues long. CDR3 amino acids: CASSLGWNGNEAFF. The CDR3, as DNA: TGTGCCAGCAGCCTTGGGTGGAACGGGAATGAAGCTTTCTTT.

This chain links TRBV5-1 with TRBJ2-6, with D possibly matching TRBD1 (5 bases). CDR1 is SGHRS and CDR2 is YFSETQ in the germline V gene. The CDR3 contains 18 residues. Trimming took 0 bases from V and 0 from J, leaving 13 bases between them. Here the CDR3 reads CASSLAAQGLSGANVLTF. The CDR3 nucleotides read TGCGCCAGCAGCTTGGCAGCTCAGGGCCTCTCTGGGGCCAACGTCCTGACTTTC.

V and J are TRBV11-2 and TRBJ1-5; D possibly corresponds to TRBD1 (5 bases). This CDR3 has 15 residues. The V and J ends lost 1 base and 1 base respectively, with 8 bases between them. From germline, CDR1 is SGHAT and CDR2 FQNNGV. The CDR3 coding sequence is TGTGCCAGCAGCTTAGGAGACAGCAGCAATCAGCCCCAGCATTTT. Translation gives CASSLGDSSNQPQHF.

The chain combines TRBV7-3 with TRBJ2-7; perhaps TRBD1 as D (5 bases). Trimming shortened V by 2 bases and J by 3 bases, and 14 bases separated the two germline ends. CDR1 SGHTA and CDR2 FQGTGA come from the germline V gene. The CDR3 is 15 residues long. The CDR3 nucleotides are TGTGCCAGCAGCTTATCGGCAGGGAATTTCTACGAGCAGTACTTC. Protein product: CASSLSAGNFYEQYF.

This clone is a singleton in its sample. This chain uses TRBV6-4 with TRBJ2-3; D not certain. V shed 8 bases and J shed 8 bases, with 17 bases lying between them. CDR1 and CDR2 from the germline V gene are MRHNA and SNTAGT. The CDR3 sequence is 13 residues long. The CDR3 here is CASSGTLSGTQYF. DNA of the CDR3: TGTGCCAGCTCAGGTACGCTTTCCGGTACGCAGTATTTT.

The chain recombines TRBV6-4 with TRBJ2-3, with TRBD2 matching over 13 bases. Germline loops: CDR1 MRHNA, CDR2 SNTAGT. With V trimmed by 7 bases and J by 5 bases, 12 bases remained unmatched. The CDR3 sequence is 17 residues long. The CDR3 nucleotides read TGTGCCAGCAACACAACGGGGGGGACTAGCGGGAAAGATACGCAGTATTTT. This encodes CASNTTGGTSGKDTQYF.

This chain joins TRBV11-2 and TRBJ2-1; 8 bases line up with TRBD2. V lost 5 bases to trimming and J lost 8 bases; unmatched junction nucleotides: 8. The germline V gene has CDR1 SGHAT and CDR2 FQNNGV. This CDR3 comprises 14 residues. CDR3 sequence (DNA): TGTGCCAGCAGCCAAGGACTAGCAAACCATGAGCAGTTCTTC. Encoded protein: CASSQGLANHEQFF.

The J gene is TRBJ2-3, the V gene TRBV6-5; TRBD1 aligns across 7 bases. CDR3 size: 13 residues. V was clipped by 7 bases and J by 4 bases; unmatched bases: 5. Per the germline V gene, CDR1 is MNHEY and CDR2 is SVGAGI. DNA of the CDR3: TGTGCCAGCAAAAAAGGGGGCTCAGATACGCAGTATTTT. Amino acid sequence: CASKKGGSDTQYF.

The CDR3 is CASSEDPSGGRETQYF. In nucleotides, the CDR3 is TGCGCCAGCAGTGAGGACCCCAGCGGGGGCAGGGAGACCCAGTACTTC. The chain is built from TRBV10-1 and TRBJ2-5, with 8 positions matching TRBD2. The length of the CDR3 is 16 residues. With V trimmed by 2 bases and J by 5 bases, 10 bases remained unmatched. Germline V gene data show CDR1 as WNHNN and CDR2 as SYGVQD (reference sequence).

The chain combines TRBV5-4 with TRBJ2-2; 9 bases map to TRBD1. CDR1 is SGHNT and CDR2 is YYREEE in the germline V gene (reference sequence). The CDR3 contains 15 residues. J gave up 4 bases and V 5 bases, and 6 bases lay outside the gene matches. This CDR3 is CASRRTGVLTGELFF. The CDR3 DNA reads TGTGCCAGCAGGAGGACAGGGGTTCTCACCGGGGAGCTGTTTTTT.

V gene TRBV2 combines with J gene TRBJ2-1; 7 nucleotides line up with TRBD1. The germline gives CDR1 SNHLY, CDR2 FYNNEI. The CDR3 has 15 residues. V dropped 6 bases and J dropped 3; count of bases not matched to a gene: 8. Here the CDR3 DNA reads TGTGCCAGCAGCACCGGGACAGAGAACTACAATGAGCAGTTCTTC. It codes for CASSTGTENYNEQFF.

The chain recombines TRBV7-2 with TRBJ1-5; the match to TRBD1 covers 7 bases. The CDR3 has 14 amino acids. Looked up from germline, CDR1 is SGHTA and CDR2 is FQGNSA. The trim removed 6 bases at V and 9 bases at J, leaving 11 bases unmatched. CDR3 DNA sequence: TGTGCCAGCAGACCGCCGAGACAGGGTGCGCCCCAGCATTTT. As protein: CASRPPRQGAPQHF.

This chain uses TRBV10-2 with TRBJ1-2; 7 nucleotides align to TRBD1. The CDR3 is 15 amino acids. Germline V gene data show CDR1 as WSHSY and CDR2 as SAAADI. The V gene end was trimmed by 4 bases and the J gene end by 8 bases; junction bases not matched to a gene: 13. This CDR3 reads CASSASGTAGGGYTF. Here the CDR3 DNA reads TGCGCCAGCAGTGCGTCCGGGACAGCCGGAGGGGGCTACACCTTC.

The chain joins TRBV5-1 to TRBJ1-3, with 9 bases fitting TRBD1. The CDR3 has 16 residues. Unmatched junction bases numbered 4, after V lost 3 bases and J lost 0 bases. In germline, CDR1 is SGHRS, CDR2 YFSETQ. The DNA of the CDR3 is TGCGCCAGCAGCTCCGGACAGGGGCGCTCTGGAAACACCATATATTTT. Translated, it gives CASSSGQGRSGNTIYF.